The present T cell receptor (beta chain) was sequenced within a study of OX40 agonist ivuxolimab in advanced cancers. The wider study: It was ivuxolimab, an agonistic anti-OX40 (CD134) antibody, that patients were treated with. Findings of the study overall: Clonal expansion among partial responders at 0.1-3.0 mg/kg ranked near the lowest.

Assay: immunoSEQ multiplex PCR; the TCRdb copy retains only in-frame clones and omits some. Of 99,000 or so clones listed, 85% to 95% are singletons. Concerning this clone: The antigen remains unidentified.

Germline CDR1 reads GTSNPN; CDR2 reads SVGIG (reference sequence). There are 15 residues in the CDR3. V was pared by 5 bases and J by 0 bases, with 14 bases between. This sequence joins TRBV30 and TRBJ1-3; D is possibly TRBD1 (6 bases). The sequencing used CD4+ or CD8+ T cells sorted from blood, collected in a trial of the OX40 agonist ivuxolimab. This clonotype was obtained from an adult with an advanced solid tumor such as melanoma, head and neck, liver or kidney cancer. The CDR3 here is CAWDATGFSGNTIYF. CDR3 DNA sequence: TGTGCCTGGGACGCTACAGGGTTCTCTGGAAACACCATATATTTT.